A selection of T cell receptor beta chains follows, all from one sample in a study of cytomegalovirus exposure and HLA in healthy donors. The data were produced by immunoSEQ multiplex PCR, yet TCRdb's version contains in-frame clones alone and is incomplete. The sample records 150,000 to 200,000 clones, roughly 80% being singletons. Sequenced: PBMCs. Receptors originate from a male donor in good health and CMV-seronegative. CDR3s include the opening cysteine and the closing phenylalanine or tryptophan. The order of the fields is clone size, D gene, J gene, V gene, CDR3 protein, CDR3 DNA. D genes are given only for firm matches. Not every row has a clone size; where given, it reads once, few, many or a size class.

abundance: few
d_gene: NA
j_gene: TRBJ1-3
v_gene: TRBV6-6
CDR3aa: CASSYSDFITIYF
CDR3nt: TGTGCCAGCAGTTACTCGGACTTTATCACCATATATTTT

abundance: few
d_gene: TRBD1
j_gene: TRBJ2-3
v_gene: TRBV12-5
CDR3aa: CASGWGTGGITDTQYF
CDR3nt: TGTGCTAGTGGTTGGGGGACAGGGGGCATCACAGATACGCAGTATTTT

abundance: NA
d_gene: NA
j_gene: TRBJ2-1
v_gene: TRBV7-2
CDR3aa: CASSYLGLFPYNEQFF
CDR3nt: TGTGCCAGCAGCTACCTGGGACTTTTTCCCTACAATGAGCAGTTCTTC

abundance: NA
d_gene: NA
j_gene: TRBJ2-1
v_gene: TRBV7-6
CDR3aa: CASSSSWVPSSYNEQFF
CDR3nt: TGTGCCAGCAGCTCTAGTTGGGTCCCGAGCTCCTACAATGAGCAGTTCTTC

abundance: NA
d_gene: TRBD2
j_gene: TRBJ2-1
v_gene: TRBV6-1
CDR3aa: CASMGLAGYNEQFF
CDR3nt: TGTGCCAGCATGGGACTAGCGGGTTACAATGAGCAGTTCTTC

abundance: NA
d_gene: NA
j_gene: TRBJ1-3
v_gene: TRBV11-2
CDR3aa: CASSLGISSGNTIYF
CDR3nt: TGTGCCAGCAGCTTGGGCATTTCCTCTGGAAACACCATATATTTT

abundance: NA
d_gene: TRBD1
j_gene: TRBJ1-2
v_gene: TRBV7-8
CDR3aa: CASSVGQRDGYTF
CDR3nt: TGTGCCAGCAGCGTGGGACAGCGGGATGGCTACACCTTC

abundance: NA
d_gene: NA
j_gene: TRBJ1-2
v_gene: TRBV5-5
CDR3aa: CASSLTGYGYTF
CDR3nt: TGTGCCAGCAGCTTGACGGGTTATGGCTACACCTTC

abundance: NA
d_gene: NA
j_gene: TRBJ2-1
v_gene: TRBV9
CDR3aa: CASSATALSYNEQFF
CDR3nt: TGTGCCAGCAGCGCGACAGCTCTCTCCTACAATGAGCAGTTCTTC

abundance: NA
d_gene: TRBD2
j_gene: TRBJ2-1
v_gene: TRBV19
CDR3aa: CASSPQTSGHNEQFF
CDR3nt: TGTGCCAGTAGTCCCCAGACTAGCGGCCACAATGAGCAGTTCTTC

abundance: NA
d_gene: TRBD1
j_gene: TRBJ1-1
v_gene: TRBV19
CDR3aa: CASSKTGGNTEAFF
CDR3nt: TGTGCCAGTAGTAAGACAGGGGGGAACACTGAAGCTTTCTTT

abundance: NA
d_gene: NA
j_gene: TRBJ2-7
v_gene: TRBV11-2
CDR3aa: CASSTAGNPLNYEQYF
CDR3nt: TGTGCCAGCAGCACCGCGGGGAACCCACTTAACTACGAGCAGTACTTC

abundance: once
d_gene: TRBD2
j_gene: TRBJ2-7
v_gene: TRBV9
CDR3aa: CASSPRLAGVPEQYF
CDR3nt: TGTGCCAGCAGCCCCCGACTAGCGGGAGTTCCTGAGCAGTACTTC

abundance: NA
d_gene: TRBD2
j_gene: TRBJ2-1
v_gene: TRBV9
CDR3aa: CASSSSGTRYNEQFF
CDR3nt: TGTGCCAGCAGCTCGAGCGGGACTCGGTACAATGAGCAGTTCTTC

abundance: NA
d_gene: NA
j_gene: TRBJ2-2
v_gene: TRBV6-1
CDR3aa: CASSALGGRNTGELFF
CDR3nt: TGTGCCAGCAGTGCCCTTGGCGGGCGCAACACCGGGGAGCTGTTTTTT

abundance: NA
d_gene: TRBD1
j_gene: TRBJ2-1
v_gene: TRBV5-4
CDR3aa: CASSGQGSNNEQFF
CDR3nt: TGTGCCAGCAGCGGACAGGGATCGAACAATGAGCAGTTCTTC

abundance: NA
d_gene: TRBD1
j_gene: TRBJ1-3
v_gene: TRBV5-1
CDR3aa: CASSQGQGASGNTIYF
CDR3nt: TGCGCCAGCAGCCAGGGACAGGGGGCGTCTGGAAACACCATATATTTT

abundance: NA
d_gene: TRBD2
j_gene: TRBJ2-3
v_gene: TRBV11-2
CDR3aa: CASSLGGFDTDTQYF
CDR3nt: TGTGCCAGCAGCTTGGGGGGGTTCGACACAGATACGCAGTATTTT

abundance: NA
d_gene: TRBD2
j_gene: TRBJ2-3
v_gene: TRBV5-8
CDR3aa: CASSPGLAGGFHVDTQYF
CDR3nt: TGTGCCAGCAGCCCGGGACTAGCGGGGGGGTTTCATGTAGATACGCAGTATTTT

abundance: NA
d_gene: TRBD1
j_gene: TRBJ1-3
v_gene: TRBV5-1
CDR3aa: CASSSGTGPSSGNTIYF
CDR3nt: TGCGCCAGCAGCTCCGGGACAGGGCCAAGCTCTGGAAACACCATATATTTT

abundance: NA
d_gene: TRBD2
j_gene: TRBJ2-7
v_gene: TRBV7-2
CDR3aa: CASSFGAGVYEQYF
CDR3nt: TGTGCCAGCAGCTTTGGAGCGGGAGTCTACGAGCAGTACTTC

abundance: NA
d_gene: NA
j_gene: TRBJ1-1
v_gene: TRBV7-2
CDR3aa: CASSTGQGSKAEAFF
CDR3nt: TGTGCCAGCAGCACTGGGCAGGGAAGTAAGGCTGAAGCTTTCTTT

abundance: few
d_gene: NA
j_gene: TRBJ2-1
v_gene: TRBV6-5
CDR3aa: CASSYSSHGVFHEQFF
CDR3nt: TGTGCCAGCAGTTACTCGAGCCATGGAGTGTTCCATGAGCAGTTCTTC

abundance: NA
d_gene: TRBD2
j_gene: TRBJ2-1
v_gene: TRBV9
CDR3aa: CASSQTSGNYNEQFF
CDR3nt: TGTGCCAGCAGCCAGACTAGCGGGAACTACAATGAGCAGTTCTTC

abundance: NA
d_gene: TRBD1
j_gene: TRBJ2-7
v_gene: TRBV11-2
CDR3aa: CASSPGTGAYEQYF
CDR3nt: TGTGCCAGCAGCCCAGGGACAGGGGCATACGAGCAGTACTTC

abundance: once
d_gene: NA
j_gene: TRBJ2-1
v_gene: TRBV10-3
CDR3aa: CAISESGGDNEQFF
CDR3nt: TGTGCCATCAGTGAGTCGGGGGGAGACAATGAGCAGTTCTTC

abundance: NA
d_gene: TRBD2
j_gene: TRBJ2-7
v_gene: TRBV7-2
CDR3aa: CASSGRRLAGGEQYF
CDR3nt: TGTGCCAGCAGCGGCAGACGGCTAGCGGGAGGCGAGCAGTACTTC

abundance: NA
d_gene: TRBD2
j_gene: TRBJ2-3
v_gene: TRBV7-9
CDR3aa: CASSPGLAGGDTQYF
CDR3nt: TGTGCCAGCAGCCCCGGGCTAGCGGGAGGGGATACGCAGTATTTT

abundance: NA
d_gene: NA
j_gene: TRBJ1-4
v_gene: TRBV28
CDR3aa: CASSSQGGVTNEKLFF
CDR3nt: TGTGCCAGCAGTTCTCAGGGAGGGGTGACTAATGAAAAACTGTTTTTT

abundance: NA
d_gene: NA
j_gene: TRBJ2-3
v_gene: TRBV2
CDR3aa: CASSEGLGTRTQYF
CDR3nt: TGTGCCAGCAGTGAAGGGCTGGGGACAAGGACGCAGTATTTT

abundance: once
d_gene: NA
j_gene: TRBJ2-4
v_gene: TRBV5-6
CDR3aa: CASSLGRGQILAKNIQYF
CDR3nt: TGTGCCAGCAGCTTGGGAAGAGGACAGATTCTAGCCAAAAACATTCAGTACTTC

abundance: few
d_gene: TRBD1
j_gene: TRBJ2-3
v_gene: TRBV27
CDR3aa: CATPTGGDDTQYF
CDR3nt: TGTGCCACTCCGACAGGGGGCGACGATACGCAGTATTTT

abundance: few
d_gene: NA
j_gene: TRBJ2-6
v_gene: TRBV6-1
CDR3aa: CASSEHKAGANVLTF
CDR3nt: TGTGCCAGCAGTGAACATAAAGCCGGGGCCAACGTCCTGACTTTC

abundance: few
d_gene: NA
j_gene: TRBJ2-2
v_gene: TRBV27
CDR3aa: CASSGQGTGELFF
CDR3nt: TGTGCCAGCAGCGGGCAGGGCACCGGGGAGCTGTTTTTT

abundance: NA
d_gene: NA
j_gene: TRBJ2-5
v_gene: TRBV9
CDR3aa: CASSGSHGEETQYF
CDR3nt: TGTGCCAGCAGCGGGAGTCACGGGGAAGAGACCCAGTACTTC